The rows below give T cell receptor beta chains drawn from one sample of a study of blood T cell repertoires in COVID-19. Sequencing used immunoSEQ multiplex PCR; TCRdb keeps in-frame clones, though not all of them. The repertoire holds 200,000 to 300,000 clones, with 84% as singletons. The sequencing sample was made of peripheral blood. The receptors come from a man in his forties who had recovered from COVID-19. CDR3s include the opening cysteine and the closing phenylalanine or tryptophan. Fields, in order: clone size, V gene, J gene, D gene, CDR3 DNA, CDR3 protein. D genes are given only for firm matches. The size field is filled for only some rows; it gives once, few, many or a size class.

NA	TRBV27	TRBJ1-2	TRBD1	TGTGCCAGCAGCCCCCACCGGGACAGGGCTGACTATGGCTACACCTTC	CASSPHRDRADYGYTF
NA	TRBV4-3	TRBJ1-1	TRBD1	TGCGCCAGCAGTCCTGGACAGGATGGCTACATGAACACTGAAGCTTTCTTT	CASSPGQDGYMNTEAFF
NA	TRBV3-1/TRBV3-2	TRBJ1-5	TRBD1	TGTGCCAGCAGCCAAACAACAGGGGATCAGCCCCAGCATTTT	CASSQTTGDQPQHF
NA	TRBV2	TRBJ1-6	NA	TGTGCCAGCAGTGACCAGGGAGGTAATTCACCCCTCCACTTT	CASSDQGGNSPLHF
NA	TRBV19	TRBJ1-3	NA	TGTGCCAGTAGTGTCACGGGCTCTGGAAACACCATATATTTT	CASSVTGSGNTIYF
NA	TRBV27	TRBJ1-1	NA	TGTGCCAGCAGTTCCCGGTCCGGGTCGAACACTGAAGCTTTCTTT	CASSSRSGSNTEAFF
NA	TRBV19	TRBJ2-7	TRBD1	TGTGCCAGTAGTATAGTCCGTCCGGGACAGGGGAACTACGAGCAGTACTTC	CASSIVRPGQGNYEQYF
NA	TRBV5-1	TRBJ2-2	NA	TGCGCCAGCAGCGTGGTATTGGCTACCGGGGAGCTGTTTTTT	CASSVVLATGELFF
NA	TRBV7-8	TRBJ1-4	NA	TGTGCCAGCAGCCGCGGGGGGTCGACTAATGAAAAACTGTTTTTT	CASSRGGSTNEKLFF
NA	TRBV18	TRBJ1-1	NA	TGTGCCAGCTCAGACCATCCGGGGGACACTGAAGCTTTCTTT	CASSDHPGDTEAFF
NA	TRBV4-1	TRBJ1-5	NA	TGCGCCAGCAGCCAAGATCGAGGGGAGGGAAATCAGCCCCAGCATTTT	CASSQDRGEGNQPQHF
NA	TRBV30	TRBJ2-2	NA	TGTGCCTGGAAAACCTCGTCGGACACCGGGGAGCTGTTTTTT	CAWKTSSDTGELFF
NA	TRBV20-1	TRBJ1-5	NA	TGCAGTGCTAGTACAGAGCCCAATCAGCCCCAGCATTTT	CSASTEPNQPQHF
once	TRBV3-1/TRBV3-2	TRBJ1-1	NA	TGTGCCAGCAGCCAAGATCGCAGGCCGTTTCTATACACTGAAGCTTTCTTT	CASSQDRRPFLYTEAFF
NA	TRBV19	TRBJ1-6	TRBD1	TGTGCCAGCCATAGACGACAGGGGTACAATTCACCCCTCCACTTT	CASHRRQGYNSPLHF
NA	TRBV11-3	TRBJ2-1	TRBD2	TGTGCCAGCAGCTTAGAGGCGGGAGGCTACAATGAGCAGTTCTTC	CASSLEAGGYNEQFF
NA	TRBV7-9	TRBJ1-6	NA	TGTGCCAGCAGCTTAGTGTGGGGGGATTCACCCCTCCACTTT	CASSLVWGDSPLHF
NA	TRBV11-2	TRBJ1-5	NA	TGTGCCAGCAGCGCCTATAGCAATCAGCCCCAGCATTTT	CASSAYSNQPQHF
NA	TRBV10-3	TRBJ2-3	NA	TGTGCCATCAGTGTCGCGGCGAGCACAGATACGCAGTATTTT	CAISVAASTDTQYF
NA	TRBV19	TRBJ1-5	NA	TGTGCCAGTACAGGAGGGTCCAATCAGCCCCAGCATTTT	CASTGGSNQPQHF
NA	TRBV12-5	TRBJ1-2	NA	TGTGCTAGTGGTTTGGATCTCAACAGGGCCAGAGGCTACACCTTC	CASGLDLNRARGYTF
NA	TRBV6-2/TRBV6-3	TRBJ1-5	NA	TGTGCCAGCAGTTACCCCGGGGGTAGTCAGCCCCAGCATTTT	CASSYPGGSQPQHF
NA	TRBV27	TRBJ2-1	NA	TGTGCCAGCAGTTTGCTAGGTCGAGACAATGAGCAGTTCTTC	CASSLLGRDNEQFF
few	TRBV15	TRBJ1-2	NA	TGTGCCACCAGCACGGACAGATATGGCTACACCTTC	CATSTDRYGYTF
NA	TRBV7-2	TRBJ2-1	NA	TGTGCCAGCAGCGGCCCTAGGAAAGTCTACAATGAGCAGTTCTTC	CASSGPRKVYNEQFF
few	TRBV4-1	TRBJ1-5	NA	TGCGCCAGCAGCCAAGAAATGACAACTTGGGGCAATCAGCCCCAGCATTTT	CASSQEMTTWGNQPQHF
once	TRBV2	TRBJ2-2	TRBD2	TGTGCCAGCAGTGGACTAGCGGGAGGGCCGGCCGGGGAGCTGTTTTTT	CASSGLAGGPAGELFF
many	TRBV12-3/TRBV12-4	TRBJ1-6	NA	TGTGCCAGCAGTACAGGACGCTCACCCCTCCACTTT	CASSTGRSPLHF
NA	TRBV6-5	TRBJ1-4	NA	TGTGCCAGCAGGGGGGGGGCAACTAATGAAAAACTGTTTTTT	CASRGGATNEKLFF
NA	TRBV28	TRBJ2-3	TRBD1	TGTGCCAGCAGTTTCACAGGGGGCACATCCGATACGCAGTATTTT	CASSFTGGTSDTQYF
once	TRBV20-1	TRBJ2-3	NA	TGCAGTGCTTTAGACGGGGATACGCAGTATTTT	CSALDGDTQYF
NA	TRBV5-1	TRBJ1-4	NA	TGCGCCAGCAGCCGCAGGTTCACTAATGAAAAACTGTTTTTT	CASSRRFTNEKLFF
once	TRBV7-9	TRBJ1-6	NA	TGTGCCAGCAGCTTAGGAGGCTCACCCCTCCACTTT	CASSLGGSPLHF
NA	TRBV4-3	TRBJ1-1	TRBD1	TGCGCCAGCAGCCAAGATACTTCAGGGGGCTCTAACGCTGAAGCTTTCTTT	CASSQDTSGGSNAEAFF
once	TRBV6-5	TRBJ2-7	TRBD2	TGTGCCAGCAGTTCCGCTAGCGGGAGCTCCTACGAGCAGTACTTC	CASSSASGSSYEQYF
few	TRBV30	TRBJ1-2	TRBD1	TGTGCCTGGAGTGTCCTCCGGACAGGGGGCTATGGCTACACCTTC	CAWSVLRTGGYGYTF
NA	TRBV7-9	TRBJ1-2	NA	TGTGCCAGCAGCCTCGACAGCTATGGCTACACCTTC	CASSLDSYGYTF
NA	TRBV11-2	TRBJ2-7	NA	TGTGCCAGCAGCTTAGAGCGGGGTTCCTACGAGCAGTACTTC	CASSLERGSYEQYF
NA	TRBV11-2	TRBJ1-1	NA	TGTGCCAGCAGCTTAGGTGCAGGGTGGACCAACACTGAAGCTTTCTTT	CASSLGAGWTNTEAFF
NA	TRBV5-1	TRBJ2-7	TRBD2	TGCGCCAGCAGCTTGGCCCTGAGCGGGGGGATCTCCTACGAGCAGTACTTC	CASSLALSGGISYEQYF
NA	TRBV7-9	TRBJ1-1	NA	TGTGCCAGCAGCTTCTCTCCCCCCCGGGACACTGAAGCTTTCTTT	CASSFSPPRDTEAFF
NA	TRBV23-1	TRBJ1-1	TRBD1	TGCGCCAGCAGTCAAGGTATAGGGGGCGTCACTGAAGCTTTCTTT	CASSQGIGGVTEAFF
NA	TRBV7-9	TRBJ2-2	TRBD1	TGTGCCAGCAGCCTAGGGACAGGGGGGGACACCGGGGAGCTGTTTTTT	CASSLGTGGDTGELFF
NA	TRBV19	TRBJ1-1	TRBD1	TGTGCCAGCAGCGACAGGGGTCGGCTGAACACTGAAGCTTTCTTT	CASSDRGRLNTEAFF